A selection of T cell receptor beta chains follows, all from one sample in a study of graft-versus-host responses after intestinal transplantation. What these receptors recognize is not known. The repertoire was sequenced with immunoSEQ multiplex PCR; TCRdb's copy has only in-frame clones and lacks some. The data hold about 71,000 clones, with about 90% observed a single time. The sequenced sample was unstimulated CD8+ T cells sorted from spleen or lymph node cells, obtained before intestinal transplant. These receptors were obtained from a human donor who received an intestinal transplant. The conserved cysteine and the conserved F or W are not part of the CDR3 here.

>TRBV2|TRBJ2-7
ASSEGAGGSYEQY
>TRBV5-1|TRBJ1-2
ASSSGQGYGYT
>TRBV12-5|TRBJ1-1
ASGPHTYEAF
>TRBV2|TRBJ2-3
ASPPWVAGGSTDTQY
>TRBV9|TRBJ2-3
ASSPPLAGITDTQY
>TRBV7-9|TRBJ2-7
ASSLEFGADSYEQY
>TRBV7-9|TRBJ1-2
ASSHSPYGYT
>TRBV29-1|TRBJ1-1
SVQEGSTEAF
>TRBV9|TRBJ2-3
ASSAATSGGLTDTQY
>TRBV13|TRBJ2-5
ASSLGTSGDYQETQY
>TRBV9|TRBJ2-3
ASSERGSSTDTQY
>TRBV2|TRBJ1-1
ARTEWDTKNTEAF
>TRBV2|TRBJ2-7
ASSEGTGISYEQY
>TRBV6-5|TRBJ2-7
ASSTGISYEQY
>TRBV10-2|TRBJ1-1
ASKQGPEAF
>TRBV6-1|TRBJ2-7
ASSEGGLLDQY
>TRBV7-9|TRBJ1-6
ASSLDSYNSPLH
>TRBV29-1|TRBJ2-1
SVAAAGGTYNEQF
>TRBV27|TRBJ1-3
ASSLSWVGQVRNTIY
>TRBV9|TRBJ2-7
ASSGEAGMYYEQY
>TRBV19|TRBJ2-3
ASSIDLASGDTDTQY
>TRBV19|TRBJ2-6
ASTAATSGANVLT
>TRBV6-5|TRBJ1-2
ASSYGDRDLYGYT
>TRBV27|TRBJ2-1
ASHSSSGAAWNEQF
>TRBV9|TRBJ2-1
ASSVEEPGRGMESYNEQF
>TRBV21-1|TRBJ2-1
ASSSQLAEPLNEQF
>TRBV11-2|TRBJ2-1
ASSFGGGASEQF
>TRBV29-1|TRBJ1-2
SVPRHVYGYT
>TRBV2|TRBJ2-7
ATQAGAYEQY
>TRBV6-5|TRBJ2-1
ASSYGGLSDNEQF
>TRBV19|TRBJ2-3
ASTTQRGGASTDTQY
>TRBV7-9|TRBJ1-1
ASSLAATEAF
>TRBV10-2|TRBJ2-3
ASSELGSTDTQY
>TRBV7-9|TRBJ2-5
ASGGGQTQY
>TRBV19|TRBJ1-1
ASSIRGQYTEAF
>TRBV2|TRBJ1-2
ASSVSIGVKDGYT
>TRBV2|TRBJ1-4
ASRPPGGDEKLF
>TRBV6-1|TRBJ2-3
ASSEAGGASTDTQY
>TRBV7-9|TRBJ2-7
ASSLIGGQPTYEQY
>TRBV6-5|TRBJ1-1
ASRNRGMNTEAF
>TRBV14|TRBJ2-5
ASSVESQETQY
>TRBV9|TRBJ1-5
ASSATGSNQPQH
>TRBV9|TRBJ2-5
ASSVDRSGTESFKETQY
>TRBV10-1|TRBJ2-1
ASSEDSSSNEQF
>TRBV7-9|TRBJ1-3
ASSNPVDNRNTIY
>TRBV5-1|TRBJ2-7
ASSSQGASTYEQY
>TRBV5-1|TRBJ2-7
ASSGVTGGFDEQY
>TRBV5-6|TRBJ2-7
ASSLGAGEQY
>TRBV6-5|TRBJ2-5
ASSYSRRQETQY
>TRBV9|TRBJ2-7
ASSPRTGGYEQY
>TRBV13|TRBJ1-1
ASSPKTGRYTEAF
>TRBV5-6|TRBJ2-7
ASSLGQKTYEQY
>TRBV5-6|TRBJ1-1
ASSYSPGDTEAF
>TRBV2|TRBJ2-3
ASSVAGRLTDTQY
>TRBV4-1|TRBJ2-3
ASSQYVGGDTQY
>TRBV9|TRBJ1-4
ASSASGGNEKLF
>TRBV27|TRBJ2-3
ASSSLASTSTDTQY
>TRBV7-2|TRBJ2-7
ASSLASGLGYEQY
>TRBV11-2|TRBJ2-1
ASSLDARGKQF
>TRBV4-1|TRBJ1-1
ASSRGGGIPEAF